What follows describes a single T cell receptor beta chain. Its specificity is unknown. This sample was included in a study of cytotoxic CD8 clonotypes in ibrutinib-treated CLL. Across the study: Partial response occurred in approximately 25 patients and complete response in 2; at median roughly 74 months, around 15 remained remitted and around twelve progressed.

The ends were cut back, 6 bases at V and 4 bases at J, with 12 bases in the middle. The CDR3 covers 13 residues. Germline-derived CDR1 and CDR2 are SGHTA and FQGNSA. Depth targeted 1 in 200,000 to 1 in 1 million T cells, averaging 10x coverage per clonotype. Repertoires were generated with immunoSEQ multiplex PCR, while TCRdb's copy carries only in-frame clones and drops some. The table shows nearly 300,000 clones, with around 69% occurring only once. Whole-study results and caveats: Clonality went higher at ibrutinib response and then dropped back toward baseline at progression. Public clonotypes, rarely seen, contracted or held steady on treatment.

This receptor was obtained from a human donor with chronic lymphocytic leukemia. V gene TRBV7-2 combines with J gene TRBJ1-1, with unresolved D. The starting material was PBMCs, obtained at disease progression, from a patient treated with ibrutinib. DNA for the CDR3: TGTGCCAGCAGTTCCCAAATTAGCACTGAAGCTTTCTTT. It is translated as CASSSQISTEAFF.